These T cell receptor beta chains were read from a single sample in a study of technical replicates of blood from several donors. Produced via immunoSEQ multiplex PCR; TCRdb's table is partial and in-frame only. Of 99,000 or so clones listed, approximately 95% are singletons. Sequencing was carried out using T cells isolated from PBMCs. The receptors stem from a human donor in good health. Both conserved end residues are part of each CDR3. A D gene is named only where the DNA matches it firmly. Size tells how often a clone was seen (once, few, many) or the class of an expanded clone, and some rows leave it out.

cdr3_length: 13; v_call: TRBV5-4; d_call: TRBD2; j_call: TRBJ2-5; clone_size: -; cdr3_aa: CASTEKGGETQYF; cdr3_nt: TGTGCCAGCACCGAAAAGGGAGGGGAGACCCAGTACTTC
cdr3_length: 16; v_call: TRBV4-1; d_call: -; j_call: TRBJ1-5; clone_size: -; cdr3_aa: CASSQEGAASNQPQHF; cdr3_nt: TGCGCCAGCAGCCAAGAAGGGGCGGCTAGCAATCAGCCCCAGCATTTT
cdr3_length: 13; v_call: TRBV4-1; d_call: -; j_call: TRBJ1-5; clone_size: -; cdr3_aa: CASSQDWGQPQHF; cdr3_nt: TGCGCCAGCAGCCAAGATTGGGGCCAGCCCCAGCATTTT
cdr3_length: 14; v_call: TRBV7-6; d_call: -; j_call: TRBJ1-5; clone_size: -; cdr3_aa: CASSSREGFQPQHF; cdr3_nt: TGTGCCAGCAGCTCTAGGGAGGGCTTTCAGCCCCAGCATTTT
cdr3_length: 13; v_call: TRBV19; d_call: TRBD1; j_call: TRBJ1-2; clone_size: -; cdr3_aa: CASSSRTGDGYTF; cdr3_nt: TGTGCCAGTAGCTCGAGGACAGGGGATGGCTACACCTTC
cdr3_length: 14; v_call: TRBV7-9; d_call: TRBD1; j_call: TRBJ1-2; clone_size: -; cdr3_aa: CASSVNRGLNGYTF; cdr3_nt: TGTGCCAGCAGCGTCAACAGGGGGCTCAATGGCTACACCTTC
cdr3_length: 11; v_call: TRBV30; d_call: -; j_call: TRBJ1-1; clone_size: few; cdr3_aa: CAWSVVSEAFF; cdr3_nt: TGTGCCTGGAGTGTCGTCTCTGAAGCTTTCTTT
cdr3_length: 17; v_call: TRBV15; d_call: TRBD1; j_call: TRBJ2-7; clone_size: -; cdr3_aa: CATSRAGTGGRYYEQYF; cdr3_nt: TGTGCCACCAGCAGAGCCGGGACAGGGGGACGCTACTACGAGCAGTACTTC
cdr3_length: 14; v_call: TRBV10-2; d_call: TRBD2; j_call: TRBJ2-1; clone_size: -; cdr3_aa: CASSGGLAGNEQFF; cdr3_nt: TGCGCCAGCAGTGGAGGCCTAGCGGGAAATGAGCAGTTCTTC
cdr3_length: 13; v_call: TRBV14; d_call: -; j_call: TRBJ2-7; clone_size: -; cdr3_aa: CASSQVPGNEQYF; cdr3_nt: TGTGCCAGCAGCCAAGTTCCGGGGAACGAGCAGTACTTC
cdr3_length: 12; v_call: TRBV28; d_call: -; j_call: TRBJ2-1; clone_size: -; cdr3_aa: CASGDSYNEQFF; cdr3_nt: TGTGCCAGCGGAGATTCCTACAATGAGCAGTTCTTC
cdr3_length: 11; v_call: TRBV11-2; d_call: -; j_call: TRBJ2-7; clone_size: -; cdr3_aa: CASSPYNEQYF; cdr3_nt: TGTGCCAGCAGCCCCTATAACGAGCAGTACTTC
cdr3_length: 17; v_call: TRBV7-9; d_call: -; j_call: TRBJ2-1; clone_size: -; cdr3_aa: CASSPKKGEGSYNEQFF; cdr3_nt: TGTGCCAGCAGCCCTAAGAAGGGGGAAGGCTCCTACAATGAGCAGTTCTTC
cdr3_length: 16; v_call: TRBV5-1; d_call: TRBD2; j_call: TRBJ2-7; clone_size: -; cdr3_aa: CASSIDSGRTSYEQYF; cdr3_nt: TGCGCCAGCAGTATCGATAGCGGGAGAACTTCCTACGAGCAGTACTTC
cdr3_length: 17; v_call: TRBV27; d_call: TRBD1; j_call: TRBJ1-5; clone_size: -; cdr3_aa: CASSLGMGTGGDQPQHF; cdr3_nt: TGTGCCAGCAGTTTGGGGATGGGGACAGGGGGCGATCAGCCCCAGCATTTT
cdr3_length: 19; v_call: TRBV4-1; d_call: TRBD2; j_call: TRBJ2-3; clone_size: -; cdr3_aa: CASSQERLAGGWGADTQYF; cdr3_nt: TGCGCCAGCAGCCAAGAACGGCTAGCGGGAGGCTGGGGGGCAGATACGCAGTATTTT
cdr3_length: 16; v_call: TRBV21-1; d_call: -; j_call: TRBJ1-3; clone_size: -; cdr3_aa: CASTPPDRAVGNTIYF; cdr3_nt: TGTGCCAGCACCCCCCCGGACAGGGCGGTTGGAAACACCATATATTTT